This T cell receptor (beta chain) came from a study of CD8 T cells in ankylosing spondylitis. Quantitative 5'-RACE with molecular barcodes produced the TCR beta libraries. TCRdb re-derived calls from the 5' RACE reads in MiXCR, one entry per CDR3 protein. Of approximately 500,000 distinct CDR3 sequences in the sample, about 13% are singletons; the top ten hold about 6.5%. Study-wide findings and caveats: Disease-linked clones reportedly concentrated significantly in matched ankylosing spondylitis synovial fluid. Apparently characteristic of ankylosing spondylitis blood was a TCR beta motif (fewer than 10 highly homologous variants). A CD8+ phenotype characterized the disease-linked clones, which were relatively rare in peripheral blood. There were earlier reports of some motif variants in reactive arthritis synovial fluid and blood.

The CDR3 runs to 13 residues. V lost 3 bases and J lost 6, with 12 bases in between. Germline V gene sequence: CDR1 SGHNT, CDR2 YYREEE (reference sequence). The sample holds a few counts of this clonotype. Its antigen is unidentified. This receptor was taken from a male donor with ankylosing spondylitis. The source material was blood, either unsorted or a sorted T cell fraction (not recorded which). The chain combines TRBV5-4 with TRBJ1-1; D is unresolved. The CDR3 reads CASSWISGSEAFF. In nucleotides, the CDR3 is TGTGCCAGCAGCTGGATCTCGGGATCTGAAGCTTTCTTT.